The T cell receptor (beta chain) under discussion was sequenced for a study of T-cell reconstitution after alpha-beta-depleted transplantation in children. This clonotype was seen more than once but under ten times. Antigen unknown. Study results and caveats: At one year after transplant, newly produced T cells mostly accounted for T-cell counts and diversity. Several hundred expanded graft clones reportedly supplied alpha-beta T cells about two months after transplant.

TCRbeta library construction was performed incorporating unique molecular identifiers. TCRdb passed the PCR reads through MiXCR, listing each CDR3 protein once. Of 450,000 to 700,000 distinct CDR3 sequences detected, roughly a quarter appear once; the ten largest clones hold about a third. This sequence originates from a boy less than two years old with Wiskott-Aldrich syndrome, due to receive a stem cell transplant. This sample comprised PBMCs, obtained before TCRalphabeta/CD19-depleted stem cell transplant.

CDR3 sequence (DNA): TGTGCCAGCAGCGCTCAATATTCTAGCGTTGAGCAGTTCTTC. Its translation: CASSAQYSSVEQFF. The chain uses TRBV9 and TRBJ2-1, with D possibly being TRBD2 (6 bases). Trimming cost V 3 bases and J 9 bases, with 16 bases left between them. Germline CDR1 SGDLS, CDR2 YYNGEE. The CDR3 runs 14 residues. Supplemented by reference TRBV9 and TRBJ2-1, the full variable domain reads DSGVTQTPKHLITATGQRVTLRCSPRSGDLSVYWYQQSLDQGLQFLIQYYNGEERAKGNILERFSAQQFPDLHSELNLSSLELGDSALYFCASSAQYSSVEQFFGPGTRLTVL.